These 3 T cell receptor beta chains originate from one sample sequenced in a study of glioma-infiltrating T cells. TCR alpha and beta CDR3 regions were amplified from RNA using iRepertoire nested multiplex PCR. A single record per CDR3 protein comes from TCRdb applying MiXCR to the multiplex PCR reads. The sample lists more than 85,000 distinct CDR3 sequences; around 25% were seen once. Source material: glioma tissue, nonneoplastic brain tissue, or PBMCs (not recorded which). The receptors originated from a human donor with low-grade glioma or glioblastoma, undergoing nonglioma brain surgery, or in good health (not recorded which).

This clonotype was detected ten times or more. CDR3: CASGVYSERHF. The CDR3 DNA reads TGTGCCAGCGGCGTTTACAGTGAGAGACATTTT. V and J are TRBV2 and TRBJ1-5, with no clear D. The CDR3 sequence is 11 residues long. The V end lost 8 bases, the J end lost 16 bases, and 18 bases lay between the germline ends. Germline CDR1 is SNHLY and CDR2 is FYNNEI.

This clonotype was picked up many times. This chain links TRBV19 with TRBJ1-5; TRBD1 aligns across 11 bases. CDR3 length equals 13 residues. V dropped 5 bases and J dropped 8; count of bases not matched to a gene: 2. Germline-derived CDR1 and CDR2 are LNHDA and SQIVND (reference sequence). The CDR3 here is CASSWDRGEPQHF. The CDR3 region has the DNA TGTGCCAGTAGTTGGGACAGGGGGGAGCCCCAGCATTTT.

The rearrangement links TRBV18 to TRBJ1-2, with 7 bases aligning to TRBD1. This CDR3 region has 16 residues. The J segment lost 5 bases and the V segment lost 0 bases, leaving 9 bases of the junction unmatched. Germline lookup yields CDR1 KGHSH and CDR2 LQKENI. The CDR3 coding sequence is TGTGCCAGCTCACCACCGAGCTCAGGGGGGAAGTATGGCTACACCTTC. Translating it yields CASSPPSSGGKYGYTF.